The 10 T cell receptor beta chains below all came from one sample that was sequenced in a study of blood T cells in healthy people across ages (dated by TCRdb to the mid-2010s). The library relied on 5' RACE. Sequencing instrument: Illumina HiSeq 2500. A second roughly 6 to 11 cycle PCR used a sample-barcoded 5' primer and a J-beta primer mix. The public reads were run again by TCRdb, first through fastp at Q25 and then through MiXCR, and only productive beta chains were kept. CDR3 protein duplicates are merged, each entry listing the most common genes and DNA. This sample gives under 1,100,000 distinct CDR3 sequences in total; under 30% of them show up just once. In total, the top ten clones hold around 0.75% of the sample. The same data also contributed to another study, on T cells of mothers and their children.

The source material was blood. All receptors come from a girl aged 2-10 years in good health.

This clonotype was recorded a few times. J is TRBJ1-2 and V is TRBV7-9, with D unresolved. Trimming took off 4 bases at V and 4 bases at J, with 7 bases between the two ends. The CDR3 length is 12 residues. Germline V CDR1 and CDR2: SEHNR, FQNEAQ (reference sequence). CDR3 region: CASSSDAYGYTF. CDR3 DNA sequence: TGTGCCAGCAGCTCCGACGCCTATGGCTACACCTTC.

This clonotype was observed a handful of times. The V call is TRBV7-9, the J call TRBJ2-3; 8 bases map to TRBD1. This CDR3 has 16 amino acids. The junction had 9 bases not matched to a gene; V was cut back by 1 base and J by 6 bases. From germline, CDR1 is SEHNR and CDR2 FQNEAQ (reference sequence). This CDR3 reads CASSLGLRGRPDTQYF. The CDR3 region has the DNA TGTGCCAGCAGCTTAGGACTCAGGGGGCGCCCGGATACGCAGTATTTT.

In its sample, this clonotype was seen a few times. The chain carries TRBV20-1 and TRBJ1-2, with D perhaps TRBD1 (6 bases). Per germline, CDR1 DFQATT and CDR2 SNEGSKA (reference sequence). The CDR3 sequence is 15 residues long. V dropped 0 bases and J dropped 8 bases, with 19 bases sitting between them. CDR3 amino acids: CSARDLKGSGGGYTF. CDR3 nucleotide sequence: TGCAGTGCTAGAGATCTAAAAGGGTCCGGGGGCGGCTACACCTTC.

The rearrangement uses TRBV3-1 and TRBJ2-5; 8 positions agree with TRBD1. The assigned J gene may be wrong: the sequence end matches TRBJ2-7 better. Germline V gene sequence: CDR1 LGHDT, CDR2 YNNKEL (reference sequence). This CDR3 comprises 19 residues. The CDR3 DNA reads as TGTGCCAGCAGCCAAGACCTCTCCGATGTTTGGGACAGGCCCTACGAGCAGTACTTC. It encodes CASSQDLSDVWDRPYEQYF.

The sample holds a few counts of this clonotype. The rearrangement joins TRBV2 to TRBJ1-4; D call uncertain. CDR3 length: 14 amino acids. From germline, CDR1 is SNHLY and CDR2 FYNNEI. The V and J ends lost 3 bases and 5 bases respectively, with 10 bases between them. CDR3 region: CASSEQRLNEKLFF. The CDR3 coding sequence is TGTGCCAGCAGTGAGCAGAGATTAAATGAAAAACTGTTTTTT.

The J gene is TRBJ1-2, the V gene TRBV7-2, with D perhaps TRBD1 (6 bases). This CDR3 region has 13 residues. Trimming removed 1 base from V and 7 bases from J, with 10 bases in between. CDR1 is SGHTA, CDR2 FQGNSA, per germline. The DNA for the CDR3 is TGTGCCAGCAGCTTAGGGGGGGCGGGTGGCTACACCTTC. This gives the protein CASSLGGAGGYTF.

This chain connects TRBV6-1 to TRBJ2-4, with D perhaps matching TRBD2 (5 bases). CDR1 MNHNS and CDR2 SASEGT come from the germline V gene. Trimming left V 8 bases short and J 9 bases short, with 11 bases between. The CDR3 sequence is 11 residues long. The DNA of the CDR3 is TGTGCCAGCTCGAGGGCGGGCATTCAGTACTTC. Protein sequence: CASSRAGIQYF.

The chain links TRBV20-1 to TRBJ1-1; D is ambiguous. V dropped 5 bases and J dropped 5 bases, with 21 bases sitting between them. Germline CDR1 and CDR2: DFQATT and SNEGSKA (reference sequence). The CDR3 totals 15 residues. The DNA for the CDR3 is TGCAGTGCTCTACCCATGACCTGGGTGGGGACTGAAGCTTTCTTT. This encodes CSALPMTWVGTEAFF.

This clonotype was detected only a few times. One junction end does not reproduce the germline sequence, and a read error may be involved. The chain has TRBV27 and TRBJ2-3; 7 bases are shared with TRBD1. Germline V gene sequence: CDR1 MNHEY, CDR2 SMNVEV (reference sequence). The CDR3 contains 15 residues. For the CDR3, the DNA is TGTGCCAGCAGTTTTCGACAGGGAATGACAGATACACAGTATTTT. It codes for CASSFRQGMTDTQYF.

The sample holds a few counts of this clonotype. This chain joins TRBV7-9 and TRBJ2-5; 9 bases fit TRBD1. The germline V gene has CDR1 SEHNR and CDR2 FQNEAQ (reference sequence). With V trimmed by 10 bases and J by 5 bases, 11 bases remained unmatched. The length of the CDR3 is 14 residues. Here the CDR3 reads CAIQGASGWETQYF. The CDR3 nucleotides are TGTGCCATACAGGGGGCTTCTGGTTGGGAGACCCAGTACTTC.